The present entry profiles one TCR beta chain with its context. Its specificity is not known. These data are taken from a study of radiotherapy plus CTLA-4 blockade in lung cancer. Study information: Among enrolled patients, 15% to 20% responded and roughly 30% achieved disease control. Study-level points and caveats: Radiotherapy with ipilimumab was followed by blood expansion of tumor-derived clones.

Chemo-refractory metastatic non-small-cell lung cancer patients were treated with focal radiation plus CTLA-4 blockade with ipilimumab. The CDR3 is made up of 15 amino acids. With 5 bases removed from V and 1 base from J, the gap between germline ends came to 12 bases. Germline V gives CDR1 MNHEY, CDR2 SVGAGI. Data came from immunoSEQ multiplex PCR; TCRdb stores just in-frame clones and leaves some out. The top ten hold around 4.2% of the sample, which has tens of thousands of clones, around four fifths seen once. This specimen was peripheral blood, taken from a patient treated with radiotherapy plus ipilimumab. The chain links TRBV6-5 to TRBJ2-1, with D possibly TRBD1 on 6 matching bases. This clonotype originated in a human donor with non-small cell lung cancer who had a partial response to radiotherapy plus ipilimumab. DNA for the CDR3: TGTGCCAGCAGTGCCGAACAGGGTTCCTACAATGAGCAGTTCTTC. Translation gives CASSAEQGSYNEQFF.